The 13 T cell receptor beta chains below come from one sample, sequenced in a study of CD8+ T cells in alopecia areata. A panel of CD4, CD8alpha, NKG2D, NKG2ACE and other markers served to sort pooled cutaneous lymph node cells. Extraction and reverse transcription of RNA yielded cDNA as the sequencing template. Data came from immunoSEQ multiplex PCR; TCRdb stores just in-frame clones and leaves some out. The repertoire shows 290,000 or so clones, none seen only once; the top ten take about 1.1%. The sample taken for sequencing was CD4+ T cells sorted from a lymph node. These receptors were taken from a C3H/HeJ mouse with alopecia areata. The mice in this strain carry MHC haplotype H2-k.

Note on this clone: Gene names are mouse gene names. The read is 4 residues too short to cover the CDR3 end, so that end is filled in from the germline J gene. V usage is TRBV1 and J usage is TRBJ2-1; TRBD1 matches 8 bases. CDR3 length equals 14 residues. Germline values: CDR1 NSQYPW, CDR2 LRSPGD (reference sequence). This chain's CDR3 is CTCSAGRGLAEQFF. The CDR3 bases that were read are TGCACCTGCAGTGCAGGCAGGGGGCTCGCT.

Concerning this clone itself: These gene names are mouse names. The observed sequence ends 4 residues before the CDR3 terminus, with the missing tail filled in from the germline J gene. The J gene is TRBJ2-5, the V gene TRBV31; 8 bases match TRBD2. CDR3 size: 16 residues. The germline gives CDR1 GKSSPN, CDR2 SITVG. The V segment lost 0 bases and the J segment 0 bases; nucleotides outside the gene matches: 5. The sequenced CDR3 bases are TGTGCCTGGAGTCTAGTCTACTGGGGGAACCAAGAC. The encoded protein is CAWSLVYWGNQD. The whole CDR3 region reads CAWSLVYWGNQDTQYF.

This clone was detected a few times. Mouse names are used for the genes. The CDR3 end falls 4 residues outside the read, so it is completed with the germline J gene. V and J are TRBV13-3 and TRBJ1-1; 11 nucleotides align to TRBD1. The length of the CDR3 is 15 residues. In germline, CDR1 is NNHDY, CDR2 SYVADS. The CDR3 sequence: CASSDARDRGGEVFF. The sequenced part of the CDR3 DNA is TGTGCCAGCAGTGATGCAAGGGACAGGGGGGGA.

The sample holds a few counts of this clone. These gene names are mouse names. From the germline J gene comes the end of the CDR3, since the read stops 4 residues before it. The J gene is TRBJ2-1, the V gene TRBV13-1; TRBD1 matches 10 bases. Germline CDR1 reads NSHNY; CDR2 reads SYGAGN. The CDR3 contains 14 residues. Trimming at V came to 2 bases and at J to 6 bases, leaving 2 bases not matched to a gene. CDR3 DNA, as far as it was read: TGTGCCAGCAGTGAACGGGACAGGGGTGCT. Translated: CASSERDRGA. The whole CDR3 region reads CASSERDRGAEQFF.

This clone was counted a few times. Gene names and germline match the mouse. The read gets to within 3 residues of the CDR3 end, and the germline J gene fills in the rest. The chain uses TRBV5 and TRBJ1-6; the D is unclear. TRBJ1-6 belongs to the ORF category, with a function that is uncertain. CDR1 LGHNA and CDR2 YNLKQL come from the germline V gene (reference sequence). The CDR3 length is 14 residues. Trimming pared 1 base from V and 6 bases from J, leaving 7 bases between. CDR3: CASSQVPSNSPLYF. CDR3 DNA (partial): TGTGCCAGCAGCCAAGTCCCGTCTAATTCGCCC.

This clone was counted a few times. The genes are named according to mouse. The CDR3 extends 4 residues past the end of the read, so its final part is completed from the germline J gene. The sample contains more than one DNA sequence encoding this CDR3. The chain links TRBV5 to TRBJ1-1; D not resolved. Trimming pared 4 bases from V and 0 bases from J, leaving 6 bases between. CDR3 length equals 13 residues. Germline CDR1 is LGHNA and CDR2 is YNLKQL (reference sequence). Incomplete CDR3 DNA: TGTGCCAGCAGCCCCCGACAGAACACA. Translated, it gives CASSPRQNT. The entire CDR3 is CASSPRQNTEVFF.

Turning to this clone: Any gene name here is a mouse gene name. The sequence runs out 4 residues before the end of the CDR3; the remainder is reconstructed from the germline J gene. Other DNA sequences from this sample encode an identical CDR3 as well. The chain combines TRBV13-2 with TRBJ1-1; TRBD1 aligns across 7 bases. The V and J ends lost 2 bases and 0 bases, in that order; junction bases with no gene match: 1. CDR3 size: 14 residues. Germline assignment: CDR1 NNHNN and CDR2 SYGAGS (reference sequence). The DNA read from the CDR3 is TGTGCCAGCGGTGAGGGACAGACAAACACA. Its protein is CASGEGQTNT. The entire CDR3 sequence reads CASGEGQTNTEVFF.

This clone was seen more than once but under ten times. Gene names are mouse gene names. Other nucleotide sequences from this sample produce the same CDR3. CDR3 sequence: CTCSADTGGAETLYF. Partial CDR3 DNA: TGCACCTGCAGTGCAGACACTGGGGGGGCAGAA. V and J are TRBV1 and TRBJ2-3; 9 bases agree with TRBD2. Sequencing ends 4 residues short of the CDR3 end; the germline J gene provides the rest. The CDR3 totals 15 residues. Trimming cost V 0 bases and J 3 bases; bases outside gene matches: 1. CDR1 is NSQYPW and CDR2 is LRSPGD in the germline V gene (reference sequence).

This clone showed up many times. All gene names here are mouse names. The read stops 4 residues short of the end of the CDR3; the missing end is completed from the germline J gene. The same CDR3 also results from other DNA sequences found in this sample. J is TRBJ1-2 and V is TRBV1; D is uncertain. The CDR3 length is 12 residues. The V end lost 1 base, the J end lost 0 bases, and 0 bases lay between the germline ends. In germline, CDR1 is NSQYPW, CDR2 LRSPGD (reference sequence). The sequenced CDR3 bases are TGCACCTGCAGTGCAGCAAACTCC. Its protein product is CTCSAANS. The entire CDR3 sequence reads CTCSAANSDYTF.

To note about this clone: Gene names are mouse gene names. The sequence runs out 4 residues before the end of the CDR3; the remainder is reconstructed from the germline J gene. The chain has TRBV5 and TRBJ2-7, with TRBD2 matching 9 bases. The CDR3 loop spans 16 amino acids. J was trimmed by 1 base and V by 0 bases; bases with no gene match: 4. CDR1 and CDR2 (germline): LGHNA, YNLKQL (reference sequence). Incomplete CDR3 DNA: TGTGCCAGCAGCCAAGACTCCGGGACTGGGTCCTAT. Protein sequence: CASSQDSGTGSY. The entire CDR3 reads CASSQDSGTGSYEQYF.

In regard to this clone: Genes here carry mouse names. Here the CDR3 reads CASERDWASYEQYF. Incomplete CDR3 DNA: TGTGCCAGCGAGAGGGACTGGGCCTCCTAT. The V and J genes are TRBV13-2 and TRBJ2-7; 9 nucleotides match TRBD2. The missing CDR3 end, 4 residues past where the read stops, is filled in from the germline J gene. Trimming at V came to 6 bases and at J to 0 bases, leaving 4 bases not matched to a gene. Germline lookup yields CDR1 NNHNN and CDR2 SYGAGS (reference sequence). The CDR3 extends over 14 amino acids.

This clone appeared a few times. These gene names are mouse names. The observed sequence ends 4 residues before the CDR3 terminus, with the missing tail filled in from the germline J gene. The chain couples TRBV17 to TRBJ2-4; TRBD1 might be the D (6 bases). Germline CDR1 reads MNHDT; CDR2 reads YYDKIL. This CDR3 has 14 residues. The CDR3 spells CASSRRPGENTLYF. The covered CDR3 bases are TGTGCTAGCAGTAGACGACCAGGGGAAAAC. Drawing the rest from reference TRBV17 and TRBJ2-4, the complete variable domain is DTTVKQNPRYKLARVGKPVNLICSQTMNHDTMYWYQKKPNQAPKLLLFYYDKILNREADTFEKFQSSRPNNSFCSLYIGSAGLEYSAMYLCASSRRPGENTLYFGAGTRLSVL.

Turning to this clone: The gene names given are mouse names. Coverage ceases 4 residues before the CDR3 finishes, and the germline J gene fills in the end. Different DNA sequences within this sample yield the same CDR3. V usage is TRBV31 and J usage is TRBJ1-2; 7 nucleotides align to TRBD1. The V segment lost 1 base and the J segment 0 bases; nucleotides outside the gene matches: 2. This CDR3 is built from 14 residues. From germline, CDR1 is GKSSPN and CDR2 SITVG. This CDR3 is CAWSRGQTNSDYTF. The DNA read from the CDR3 is TGTGCCTGGAGTCGGGGACAGACAAACTCC. The complete variable domain, with remaining parts taken from reference TRBV31 and TRBJ1-2, reads AQTIHQWPVAEIKAVGSPLSLGCTIKGKSSPNLYWYWQATGGTLQQLFYSITVGQVESVVQLNLSASRPKDDQFILSTEKLLLSHSGFYLCAWSRGQTNSDYTFGSGTRLLVI.